This TCR beta chain was recovered during a study of blood T cell repertoires in COVID-19. Study background: COVID-19 samples from acute and convalescent phases originated in the United States, Italy and Spain.

Cohort allocation depended upon clinical history that participants reported. Two consecutive negative NP/OP PCR tests, clearance, or resolved symptoms defined Cohort 3 recovery. The table came from immunoSEQ multiplex PCR; TCRdb's copy has only in-frame clones and leaves some out. The sample lists over 250,000 clones, about 90% occurring once. V lost 2 bases, J lost 3 bases, and 10 bases lay in between. Germline V CDR1 and CDR2: GTSNPN, SVGIG (reference sequence). CDR3 length equals 14 residues. The TCR comes from a woman in her fifties or sixties who had recovered from COVID-19. Sequencing was done on a sample of PBMCs or T cells enriched from blood (not recorded which). The V gene is TRBV30, the J gene TRBJ1-4, with D possibly matching TRBD1 (5 bases). The chain's CDR3 is CAWSIRAANEKLFF. In nucleotides, the CDR3 is TGTGCCTGGAGTATCAGGGCCGCTAATGAAAAACTGTTTTTT.